The table lists the clone carrying this T cell receptor beta chain with many counts. The sample originates from a study of regulatory T cells in long-lasting Graves disease. Sample time point: newly diagnosed GD, antithyroid drugs for less than 3 months. PBMC-derived RNA was used for the TCR library. Assembly of TCR beta libraries relied on iRepertoire HTBI primers together with Arm-PCR of CDR3 regions. MiXCR, run by TCRdb on the multiplex PCR reads, gives a single entry per CDR3 protein. The sample shows some 600,000 distinct CDR3 sequences, roughly 16% of them seen only once. Another study also made use of these data, one on T cells in Graves' hyperthyroidism and ophthalmopathy. That study adds: It was uncontrolled infection, other autoimmune disease, pregnancy or lactation that excluded patients.

The source is a young man with Graves disease. Sequences were derived from peripheral blood mononuclear cells (PBMCs), sampled at new diagnosis, from a patient treated with antithyroid drugs.

CDR3 DNA sequence: TGTGCCAGCCGCCCTCGGGCTAGCGGGACACGAGAGACCCAGTACTTC. As protein: CASRPRASGTRETQYF. The chain is built from TRBV6-2 or TRBV6-3 and TRBJ2-5; the match to TRBD2 covers 9 bases. Trimming removed 8 bases from V and 4 bases from J; junction bases left unmatched: 14. This CDR3 has 16 amino acids. Per germline, CDR1 MNHEY and CDR2 SVGEGT.